This entry lists 25 T cell receptor beta chains sequenced from one sample in a study of blood T cells in healthy people across ages (dated by TCRdb to about 2015). The protocol used for the library was 5' RACE. Instrument used: Illumina HiSeq 2500. A second 7 to 11 cycle PCR used a sample-barcoded 5' primer and a J-beta primer mix. The public reads were quality trimmed at Q25 with fastp and then assembled into clones with MiXCR by TCRdb, keeping productive beta chains. Under each unique CDR3 protein, matching rows form one entry showing the most common genes and DNA. The sample table lists about a million distinct CDR3 sequences, 35% to 45% of them with a count of one. 13% of the sample belongs to the ten largest clones. The specimen sequenced was blood. The receptors come from a man aged 18 to 29 in good health.

The rearrangement links TRBV7-9 to TRBJ1-2, with a weak D call TRBD1 (6 bases). The CDR3 has 15 residues. Germline V gene data show CDR1 as SEHNR and CDR2 as FQNEAQ (reference sequence). Trimming took 4 bases from V and 4 from J, leaving 16 bases between them. The CDR3 loop reads CASSSPRGGIYGYTF. CDR3 nucleotides: TGTGCCAGCAGCTCCCCCAGGGGTGGGATCTATGGCTACACCTTC.

The chain carries TRBV4-1 and TRBJ1-5; D is unresolved. The CDR3 extends over 13 amino acids. Deletions cut 3 bases from V and 4 bases from J, with 7 bases between. From germline, CDR1 is MGHRA and CDR2 YSYEKL. This CDR3 is CASSHPQNQPQHF. The CDR3 DNA reads TGCGCCAGCAGCCACCCACAGAATCAGCCCCAGCATTTT.

The genes are TRBV20-1 and TRBJ1-6, with no clear D. V gave up 6 bases and J gave up 0 bases, with 3 bases separating them. The germline CDR1 and CDR2 sequences are DFQATT and SNEGSKA (reference sequence). This CDR3 region has 12 residues. CDR3 region: CSAGSYNSPLHF. The DNA for the CDR3 is TGCAGTGCGGGCTCCTATAATTCACCCCTCCACTTT.

With respect to this clonotype: Germline and junction disagree at one end, which may indicate a read error. This chain joins TRBV7-2 and TRBJ1-1, with D maybe TRBD1 (5 bases). CDR3 length: 13 residues. Germline V gene sequence: CDR1 SGHTA, CDR2 FQGNSA. DNA of the CDR3: TGTGCCAGCAGCTCCAGGGTGAACACTAAAGCTTTCTTT. Protein sequence: CASSSRVNTKAFF.

The chain is built from TRBV6-2 or TRBV6-3 and TRBJ1-5; the D is unclear. This CDR3 region has 14 residues. Germline loops: CDR1 MNHEY, CDR2 SVGEGT. The V end lost 2 bases, the J end lost 0 bases, and 5 bases lay between the germline ends. The CDR3 loop is CASSYRNSNQPQHF. The DNA of the CDR3 is TGTGCCAGCAGTTACAGGAATAGCAATCAGCCCCAGCATTTT.

This clonotype was picked up a small number of times. This chain connects TRBV6-5 to TRBJ1-1, with D hard to call. This CDR3 contains 13 residues. Germline V gives CDR1 MNHEY, CDR2 SVGAGI. The V gene lost 6 bases and the J gene lost 3 bases, with 11 bases spanning the gap. This chain's CDR3 is CASSVAVHTEAFF. CDR3 sequence (DNA): TGTGCCAGCAGCGTGGCCGTACACACTGAAGCTTTCTTT.

A few counts support this clonotype. This chain links TRBV4-3 with TRBJ2-1, with D uncertain. This CDR3 is built from 17 residues. Germline lookup yields CDR1 LGHNA and CDR2 YSLEER. Trimming left V 0 bases short and J 0 bases short, with 12 bases between. The CDR3 DNA sequence: TGCGCCAGCAGCCAAGAGAAAGGCACAAGCTCCTACAATGAGCAGTTCTTC. Translated: CASSQEKGTSSYNEQFF.

To note about this clonotype: A much larger clone differs by one base, so this may be a read error. The chain uses TRBV5-1 and TRBJ2-1, with 9 bases fitting TRBD1. Germline V gives CDR1 SGHRS, CDR2 YFSETQ. CDR3 length: 14 residues. Trimming removed 7 bases from V and 5 bases from J; junction bases left unmatched: 7. Here the CDR3 DNA reads TGCGCCAGCTCCGACAGGGGGTCGAACAATGAGCAGTTCTTC. This gives the protein CASSDRGSNNEQFF. Based on the CDR3 plus reference TRBV5-1 and TRBJ2-1, the full variable domain is KAGVTQTPRYLIKTRGQQVTLSCSPISGHRSVSWYQQTPGQGLQFLFEYFSETQRNKGNFPGRFSGRQFSNSRSEMNVSTLELGDSALYLCASSDRGSNNEQFFGPGTRLTVL.

This clonotype has just a few counts. J is TRBJ1-1 and V is TRBV3-1; D call uncertain. The CDR3 spans 14 residues. V gave up 2 bases and J gave up 2 bases, with 9 bases separating them. CDR1 is LGHDT and CDR2 is YNNKEL in the germline V gene (reference sequence). The CDR3 nucleotides read TGTGCCAGCAGCCAACAGCGGTTTAACACTGAAGCTTTCTTT. It translates to CASSQQRFNTEAFF.

Here the CDR3 DNA reads TGTGCCAGCAGTAGGGACAGGGGACGGGGGAAGAATGAGCAGTTCTTC. This gives the protein CASSRDRGRGKNEQFF. The rearrangement joins TRBV12-3 or TRBV12-4 to TRBJ2-1; 10 bases are shared with TRBD1. V shed 5 bases and J 7 bases; nucleotides not matched to a gene: 11. This CDR3 has 16 amino acids.

This clonotype was recorded at least ten times. The V and J genes are TRBV20-1 and TRBJ1-5; D gene uncertain. This CDR3 contains 15 residues. Looked up from germline, CDR1 is DFQATT and CDR2 is SNEGSKA (reference sequence). Trimming shortened V by 3 bases and J by 0 bases, and 12 bases separated the two germline ends. CDR3: CSASAGLYSNQPQHF. Written as DNA, the CDR3 is TGCAGTGCTAGCGCAGGCCTATATAGCAATCAGCCCCAGCATTTT.

This chain joins TRBV2 and TRBJ2-1, with 7 bases that match TRBD1. V lost 8 bases and J lost 3; bases outside the gene matches: 4. Germline CDR1 SNHLY, CDR2 FYNNEI. There are 13 residues in the CDR3. Here the CDR3 reads CASLRDSYNEQFF. Written as DNA, the CDR3 is TGTGCCAGCTTACGGGACAGCTACAATGAGCAGTTCTTC.

This clonotype was seen a handful of times. The chain combines TRBV3-1 with TRBJ1-4; TRBD1 is a possible D gene (5 bases). Germline loops: CDR1 LGHDT, CDR2 YNNKEL (reference sequence). The V end lost 5 bases, the J end lost 8 bases, and 18 bases lay between the germline ends. CDR3 length equals 15 residues. The CDR3 here is CASSGRTTISEKLFF. The CDR3 region has the DNA TGTGCCAGCAGCGGTCGGACAACTATCAGCGAAAAACTGTTTTTT.

The genes are TRBV12-3 or TRBV12-4 and TRBJ1-1; D gene ambiguous. The CDR3 is 16 amino acids. V lost 5 bases and J 1 base, leaving 17 bases between the germline ends. The CDR3 DNA sequence: TGTGCCAGCAGTCCCTCGGACGGTCTGAGGAACACTGAAGCTTTCTTT. Translated, it gives CASSPSDGLRNTEAFF.

V gene TRBV5-1 combines with J gene TRBJ2-3; D not certain. V dropped 3 bases and J dropped 2 bases, with 13 bases sitting between them. The CDR3 is 15 residues long. The germline gives CDR1 SGHRS, CDR2 YFSETQ. CDR3 nucleotides: TGCGCCAGCAGCTCAACCAATAGGGCCACAGATACGCAGTATTTT. As protein: CASSSTNRATDTQYF.

V usage is TRBV20-1 and J usage is TRBJ1-1; D remains unclear. Per the germline V gene, CDR1 is DFQATT and CDR2 is SNEGSKA (reference sequence). The CDR3 has 14 residues. The V end was cut by 6 bases, the J end by 1 base, with 15 bases between. This CDR3 reads CSATKTKTNTEAFF. The CDR3 DNA follows: TGCAGTGCCACGAAGACAAAAACGAACACTGAAGCTTTCTTT.

This clonotype was seen many times. This chain joins TRBV6-6 and TRBJ2-5; D is ambiguous. The V gene lost 3 bases and the J gene lost 4 bases, with 9 bases spanning the gap. The CDR3 consists of 13 residues. CDR1 MNHNY and CDR2 SVGAGI come from the germline V gene (reference sequence). The chain's CDR3 is CASSYQRGETQYF. For the CDR3, the DNA is TGTGCCAGCAGTTATCAGAGAGGAGAGACCCAGTACTTC.

The gene calls are TRBV9 and TRBJ1-2; unclear D gene. Germline V gene data show CDR1 as SGDLS and CDR2 as YYNGEE. The CDR3 consists of 12 residues. V dropped 5 bases and J dropped 6 bases, with 11 bases sitting between them. The CDR3 DNA is TGTGCCAGCAGGACGGAAGGTCATGGCTACACCTTC. Translated: CASRTEGHGYTF. Supplemented by reference TRBV9 and TRBJ1-2, the full variable domain reads DSGVTQTPKHLITATGQRVTLRCSPRSGDLSVYWYQQSLDQGLQFLIQYYNGEERAKGNILERFSAQQFPDLHSELNLSSLELGDSALYFCASRTEGHGYTFGSGTRLTVV.

Remarks on this clonotype: A much larger clone lies a single base off, so this may be a read error. The chain couples TRBV29-1 to TRBJ2-1, with D unclear. The CDR3 is made up of 14 amino acids. The germline CDR1 and CDR2 sequences are SQVTM and ANQGSEA. Trimming stripped 1 base from V and 5 bases from J, with 12 bases between. CDR3 in DNA: TGCAGCGTTGAAGCCACTTTAACCCACAATGAGCAGTTCTTC. Encoded protein: CSVEATLTHNEQFF.

The chain uses TRBV6-5 and TRBJ2-3; D not resolved. Germline CDR1 MNHEY, CDR2 SVGAGI. Trimming stripped 4 bases from V and 1 base from J, with 12 bases between. The CDR3 length is 15 residues. The CDR3 protein is CASSSSHTGTDTQYF. CDR3 nucleotide sequence: TGTGCCAGCAGTTCGTCTCATACAGGCACAGATACGCAGTATTTT.

The chain joins TRBV7-9 to TRBJ1-2; D call uncertain. Germline CDR1 is SEHNR and CDR2 is FQNEAQ (reference sequence). The CDR3 has 15 residues. The V gene lost 7 bases and the J gene lost 1 base, with 16 bases spanning the gap. CDR3 sequence reads: CASTSGSSVNYGYTF. The CDR3 nucleotides read TGTGCCAGCACCTCCGGGAGCTCGGTTAACTATGGCTACACCTTC. Full variable domain (remainder filled in from reference TRBV7-9 and TRBJ1-2): DTGVSQNPRHKITKRGQNVTFRCDPISEHNRLYWYRQTLGQGPEFLTYFQNEAQLEKSRLLSDRFSAERPKGSFSTLEIQRTEQGDSAMYLCASTSGSSVNYGYTFGSGTRLTVV.

The chain employs TRBV5-1 and TRBJ1-1; no definite D call. The ends were cut back, 4 bases at V and 1 base at J, with 17 bases in the middle. From germline, CDR1 is SGHRS and CDR2 YFSETQ. This CDR3 contains 16 residues. The CDR3 bases are TGCGCCAGCAGCGAGTCCCGGATGAGACCGAACACTGAAGCTTTCTTT. The encoded protein is CASSESRMRPNTEAFF.

V gene TRBV7-3 combines with J gene TRBJ1-2; the D gene is possibly TRBD1 (5 bases). Trimming stripped 0 bases from V and 5 bases from J, with 13 bases between. The CDR3 loop spans 15 amino acids. Germline V gene lookup returns CDR1 SGHTA and CDR2 FQGTGA. The CDR3 nucleotides are TGTGCCAGCAGCTTAACTCTCGGGGACCCATATGGCTACACCTTC. It is translated as CASSLTLGDPYGYTF. Filled out from reference TRBV7-3 and TRBJ1-2, the complete variable domain reads GAGVSQTPSNKVTEKGKYVELRCDPISGHTALYWYRQSLGQGPEFLIYFQGTGAADDSGLPNDRFFAVRPEGSVSTLKIQRTERGDSAVYLCASSLTLGDPYGYTFGSGTRLTVV.

Concerning this clonotype itself: This clone may be a read error of a much larger clone one base away. V and J are TRBV11-1 and TRBJ2-1, with D possibly being TRBD2 (5 bases). The CDR3 sequence is 13 residues long. Trimming cost V 5 bases and J 4 bases, with 9 bases left between them. Looked up from germline, CDR1 is SGHAT and CDR2 is FQDESV (reference sequence). CDR3 protein: CASSVPGYNEQFF. The CDR3 region has the DNA TGTGCCAGCAGCGTTCCGGGGTACAATGAGCAGTTCTTC.

The chain carries TRBV7-9 and TRBJ2-3; TRBD1 might be the D (5 bases). Germline V gene sequence: CDR1 SEHNR, CDR2 FQNEAQ (reference sequence). Trimming shortened V by 5 bases and J by 7 bases, and 13 bases separated the two germline ends. This CDR3 is built from 13 residues. CDR3 loop: CASSVSGPNTQYF. The CDR3 bases are TGTGCCAGCAGCGTATCAGGGCCAAATACGCAGTATTTT. The complete variable domain, with remaining parts taken from reference TRBV7-9 and TRBJ2-3, reads DTGVSQNPRHKITKRGQNVTFRCDPISEHNRLYWYRQTLGQGPEFLTYFQNEAQLEKSRLLSDRFSAERPKGSFSTLEIQRTEQGDSAMYLCASSVSGPNTQYFGPGTRLTVL.